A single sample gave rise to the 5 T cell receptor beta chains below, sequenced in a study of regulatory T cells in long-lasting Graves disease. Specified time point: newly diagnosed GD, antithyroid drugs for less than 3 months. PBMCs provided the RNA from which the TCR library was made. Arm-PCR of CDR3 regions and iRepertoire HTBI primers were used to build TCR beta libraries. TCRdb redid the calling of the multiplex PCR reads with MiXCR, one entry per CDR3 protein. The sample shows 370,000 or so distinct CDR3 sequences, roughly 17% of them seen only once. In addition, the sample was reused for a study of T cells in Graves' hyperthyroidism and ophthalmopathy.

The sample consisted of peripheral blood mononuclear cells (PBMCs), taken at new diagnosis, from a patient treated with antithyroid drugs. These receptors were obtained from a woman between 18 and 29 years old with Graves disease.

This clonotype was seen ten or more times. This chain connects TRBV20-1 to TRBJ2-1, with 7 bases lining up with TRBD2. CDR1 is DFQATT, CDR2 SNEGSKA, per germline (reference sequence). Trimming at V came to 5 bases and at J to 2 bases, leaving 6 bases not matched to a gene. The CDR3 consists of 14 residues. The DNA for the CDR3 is TGCAGTGCTTGGGGGAGGGCGGCCTACAATGAGCAGTTCTTC. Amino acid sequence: CSAWGRAAYNEQFF.

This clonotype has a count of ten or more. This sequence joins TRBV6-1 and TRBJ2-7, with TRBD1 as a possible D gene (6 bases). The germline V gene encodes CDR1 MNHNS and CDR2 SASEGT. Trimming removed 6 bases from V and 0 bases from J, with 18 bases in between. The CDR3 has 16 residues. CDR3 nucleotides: TGTGCCAGCAGCCCAATGGGACACAATGCCTCCTACGAGCAGTACTTC. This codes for CASSPMGHNASYEQYF.

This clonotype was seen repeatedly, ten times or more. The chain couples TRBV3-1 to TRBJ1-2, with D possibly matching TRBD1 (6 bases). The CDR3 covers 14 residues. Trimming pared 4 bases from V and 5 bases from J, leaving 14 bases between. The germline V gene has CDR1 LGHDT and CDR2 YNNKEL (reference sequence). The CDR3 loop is CASSRVQGTYGYTF. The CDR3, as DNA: TGTGCCAGCAGCCGGGTCCAGGGGACGTATGGCTACACCTTC.

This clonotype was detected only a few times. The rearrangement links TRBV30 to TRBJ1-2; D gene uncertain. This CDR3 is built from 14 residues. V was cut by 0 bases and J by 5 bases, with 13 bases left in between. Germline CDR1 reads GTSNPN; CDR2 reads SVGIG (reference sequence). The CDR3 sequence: CAWSVGQELYGYTF. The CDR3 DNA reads TGTGCCTGGAGTGTAGGGCAGGAATTATATGGCTACACCTTC.

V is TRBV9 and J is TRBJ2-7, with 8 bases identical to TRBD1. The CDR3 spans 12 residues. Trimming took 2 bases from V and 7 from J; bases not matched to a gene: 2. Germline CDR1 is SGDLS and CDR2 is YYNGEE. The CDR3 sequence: CASSVTGGEQYF. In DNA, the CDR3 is TGTGCCAGCAGCGTTACAGGGGGGGAGCAGTACTTC.